These T cell receptor beta chains were read from a single sample in a study of circulating tumor DNA in untreated peripheral T-cell lymphoma. TCRdb keeps only in-frame clones here, not all; method: immunoSEQ multiplex PCR. Here the sample spans about 6,600 clones, approximately 62% being singletons. The sample consisted of tumor tissue. The receptors originated from a human donor with peripheral T-cell lymphoma. Both conserved end residues are part of each CDR3. D genes are given only for firm matches. Clone size is shown for a subset of rows, as once, few, many or a class of expanded clone.

V gene,clone size,D gene,J gene,CDR3 protein,CDR3 DNA
TRBV6-8,-,-,TRBJ1-2,CASKESANYGYTF,TGTGCCAGCAAAGAGTCAGCGAACTATGGCTACACCTTC
TRBV11-3,-,-,TRBJ2-3,CASSLLKTRDTQYF,TGTGCCAGCAGCCTACTAAAGACCCGAGATACGCAGTATTTT
TRBV4-1,-,-,TRBJ2-5,CVSSQDGGAEQTQYF,TGCGTCAGCAGCCAAGATGGGGGCGCGGAGCAGACCCAGTACTTC
TRBV18,-,TRBD1,TRBJ1-2,CASSPQGNPQVSHGYTF,TGTGCCAGCTCTCCACAGGGGAATCCACAGGTTTCTCATGGCTACACCTTC
TRBV28,-,-,TRBJ1-5,CASSPTVRIQHF,TGTGCCAGCAGCCCGACAGTGCGAATCCAGCATTTT
TRBV19,-,-,TRBJ1-3,CASSISGSGGNTIYF,TGTGCCAGTAGTATTTCAGGTAGTGGCGGAAACACCATATATTTT
TRBV11-3,-,-,TRBJ2-1,CASSSFRGPYNEQFF,TGTGCCAGCAGCTCCTTCCGCGGCCCTTACAATGAGCAGTTCTTC
TRBV6-8,medium-sized,-,TRBJ1-2,CASRDREGGSYGYTF,TGTGCCAGCAGGGACCGCGAGGGAGGCTCTTATGGCTACACCTTC
TRBV18,-,-,TRBJ2-1,CASSAGAYEQFF,TGTGCCAGCTCAGCCGGGGCGTATGAGCAGTTCTTC
TRBV8-2,-,-,TRBJ1-2,CASSLLSDRPYGYTF,TGTGCCAGCAGTTTATTGTCGGATCGTCCCTATGGCTACACCTTC
TRBV5-1,-,TRBD1,TRBJ1-4,CASGGTGGAGEKLFF,TGCGCCAGCGGGGGGACAGGCGGCGCTGGTGAAAAACTGTTTTTT
TRBV6-8,-,-,TRBJ1-6,CASTAGAWSPLHF,TGTGCCAGCACCGCAGGGGCCTGGTCACCCCTCCACTTT
TRBV29-1,-,TRBD2,TRBJ2-1,CSVESSGGNEQFF,TGCAGCGTTGAGTCCTCGGGGGGGAATGAGCAGTTCTTC
TRBV2,once,-,TRBJ2-7,CASSFYRADEQYF,TGTGCCAGCAGCTTTTACAGGGCTGACGAGCAGTACTTC
TRBV27,-,-,TRBJ2-2,CAIWGHPGTGELFF,TGTGCCATTTGGGGACACCCGGGCACCGGGGAGCTGTTTTTT
TRBV15,few,-,TRBJ2-1,CATSRGVSENEQFF,TGTGCCACCAGCAGAGGGGTGTCGGAGAATGAGCAGTTCTTC
TRBV6-8,-,-,TRBJ1-3,CASLAGFSGNTIYF,TGTGCCAGCCTCGCTGGGTTCTCTGGAAACACCATATATTTT
TRBV14,-,-,TRBJ2-5,CASSQDRARGTQYF,TGTGCCAGCAGCCAAGATCGGGCCAGGGGGACCCAGTACTTC
TRBV1,-,-,TRBJ2-7,CASSPRGHGTSGSYEQYF,TGCGCCAGCAGCCCCCGGGGACACGGGACTAGCGGGAGTTACGAGCAGTACTTC
TRBV19,-,TRBD1,TRBJ1-1,CASSGDRGHTEAFF,TGTGCCAGTAGTGGGGACAGGGGACACACTGAAGCTTTCTTT
TRBV18,-,-,TRBJ2-7,CASSGEAGAYEQYF,TGTGCCAGCTCAGGCGAGGCAGGGGCTTACGAGCAGTACTTC
TRBV27,-,TRBD2,TRBJ2-1,CASSTGTSGRGNEQFF,TGTGCCAGCAGTACCGGGACTAGCGGGAGGGGCAATGAGCAGTTCTTC
TRBV6-8,-,-,TRBJ2-1,CASSYDGTLSYNEQFF,TGTGCCAGCAGTTATGACGGGACTTTATCCTACAATGAGCAGTTCTTC
TRBV15,-,-,TRBJ2-1,CATISRGGVRSSYNEQFF,TGTGCCACCATTTCGAGAGGGGGGGTCAGGAGCTCCTACAATGAGCAGTTCTTC
TRBV6-8,-,TRBD2,TRBJ2-5,CASSFLAGELDGETQYF,TGTGCCAGCAGTTTCTTAGCGGGGGAATTGGATGGGGAGACCCAGTACTTC
TRBV7-2,-,TRBD2,TRBJ2-5,CASSAAGTSGEETQYF,TGTGCCAGCAGCGCCGCCGGAACTAGCGGGGAAGAGACCCAGTACTTC
TRBV19,-,TRBD1,TRBJ2-3,CASSTTGPDTQYF,TGTGCCAGTAGTACGACAGGGCCAGATACGCAGTATTTT
TRBV15,once,-,TRBJ1-3,CATSREGQPRNTISF,TGTGCCACCAGCAGAGAAGGACAGCCTCGAAACACCATATCTTTT
TRBV14,-,-,TRBJ1-2,CASSQNRGPHYGYTF,TGTGCCAGCAGCCAAAATCGAGGTCCGCACTATGGCTACACCTTC
TRBV6-8,medium-sized,-,TRBJ2-7,CASSYALQGRGSYEQYF,TGTGCCAGCAGTTACGCCTTACAGGGTCGAGGTTCCTACGAGCAGTACTTC
TRBV11-3,few,-,TRBJ2-5,CASSQRGAVQETQYF,TGTGCCAGCAGCCAAAGGGGGGCAGTACAAGAGACCCAGTACTTC
TRBV6-8,-,-,TRBJ2-7,CASSYQAGTYEQYF,TGTGCCAGCAGTTACCAGGCAGGCACCTACGAGCAGTACTTC
TRBV15,-,-,TRBJ2-6,CATSRDRRVIARANVLTF,TGTGCCACCAGCAGAGATAGGAGGGTAATAGCTAGGGCCAACGTCCTGACTTTC
TRBV19,-,-,TRBJ1-3,CASSNPGTRNTIYF,TGTGCCAGTAGCAACCCCGGGACTCGAAACACCATATATTTT
TRBV15,-,-,TRBJ2-7,CATSRVWGAPTYEQYF,TGTGCCACCAGCAGAGTTTGGGGGGCCCCGACCTACGAGCAGTACTTC
TRBV11-3,-,TRBD1,TRBJ1-6,CASSWDRGRRLASPLHF,TGTGCCAGCAGCTGGGACAGGGGGCGACGCTTGGCTTCACCCCTCCACTTT
TRBV11-3,few,-,TRBJ2-2,CASSTGAGKAGELFF,TGTGCCAGCAGCACCGGGGCAGGGAAGGCCGGGGAGCTGTTTTTT
TRBV1,-,-,TRBJ2-3,CASSQSVGSDTQYF,TGCGCCAGCAGCCAGTCGGTGGGTTCAGATACGCAGTATTTT
TRBV19,-,-,TRBJ1-1,CASGQQQNTEAFF,TGTGCCAGCGGACAACAACAGAACACTGAAGCTTTCTTT
TRBV14,-,-,TRBJ1-6,CASSQDRGTYSPLHF,TGTGCCAGCAGCCAAGATCGAGGGACGTATTCACCCCTCCACTTT
TRBV25-1,-,-,TRBJ2-7,CASSLGLYEQYF,TGTGCCAGCAGCCTCGGGCTCTACGAGCAGTACTTC
TRBV15,-,TRBD2,TRBJ2-3,CATSSPRGGTDTQYF,TGTGCCACCAGCAGCCCTCGGGGGGGCACAGATACGCAGTATTTT
TRBV6-8,-,-,TRBJ1-5,CASRDSFNQPQHF,TGTGCCAGCAGAGACAGTTTCAATCAGCCCCAGCATTTT
TRBV11-3,medium-sized,-,TRBJ1-2,CASSPWTSNYGYTF,TGTGCCAGCAGCCCGTGGACATCTAACTATGGCTACACCTTC
TRBV30,-,-,TRBJ1-2,CAWSPGPTYGYTF,TGTGCCTGGAGTCCCGGACCAACCTATGGCTACACCTTC
TRBV7-1,once,-,TRBJ2-1,CASSAYNANEQFF,TGTGCCAGCAGCGCCTATAATGCCAATGAGCAGTTCTTC
TRBV18,-,-,TRBJ2-7,CASSPASYEQYF,TGTGCCAGCTCACCCGCTAGCTACGAGCAGTACTTC
TRBV11-3,-,TRBD1,TRBJ1-1,CASSLSRGLETEAFF,TGTGCCAGCAGCTTATCCAGGGGGCTAGAAACTGAAGCTTTCTTT
TRBV30,-,-,TRBJ2-1,CAWFLGLRGNEQFF,TGTGCCTGGTTTTTAGGGCTAAGGGGGAATGAGCAGTTCTTC